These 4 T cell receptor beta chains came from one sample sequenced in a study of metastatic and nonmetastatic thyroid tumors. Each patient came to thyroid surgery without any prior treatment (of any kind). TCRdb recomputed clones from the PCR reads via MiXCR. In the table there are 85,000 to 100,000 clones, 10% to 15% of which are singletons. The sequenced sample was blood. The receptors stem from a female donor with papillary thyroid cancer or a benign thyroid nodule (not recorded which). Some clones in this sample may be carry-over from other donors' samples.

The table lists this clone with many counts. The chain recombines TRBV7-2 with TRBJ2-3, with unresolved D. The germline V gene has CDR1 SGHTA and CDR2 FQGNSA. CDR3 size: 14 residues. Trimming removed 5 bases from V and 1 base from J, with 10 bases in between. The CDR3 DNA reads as TGTGCCAGCAGCCCCATTAGTGGCACAGATACGCAGTATTTT. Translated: CASSPISGTDTQYF.

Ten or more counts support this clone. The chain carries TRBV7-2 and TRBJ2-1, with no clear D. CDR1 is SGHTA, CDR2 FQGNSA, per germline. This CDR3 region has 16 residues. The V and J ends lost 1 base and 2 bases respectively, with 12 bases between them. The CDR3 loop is CASSLGALRPYNEQFF. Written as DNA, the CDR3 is TGTGCCAGCAGCTTAGGGGCCCTCCGCCCCTACAATGAGCAGTTCTTC.

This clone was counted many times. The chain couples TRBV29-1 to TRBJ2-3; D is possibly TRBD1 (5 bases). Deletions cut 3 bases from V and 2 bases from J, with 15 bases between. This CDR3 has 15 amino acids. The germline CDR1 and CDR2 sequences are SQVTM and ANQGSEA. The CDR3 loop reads CSVEGLPGPTDTQYF. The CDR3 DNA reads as TGCAGCGTTGAGGGTCTACCAGGGCCCACAGATACGCAGTATTTT.

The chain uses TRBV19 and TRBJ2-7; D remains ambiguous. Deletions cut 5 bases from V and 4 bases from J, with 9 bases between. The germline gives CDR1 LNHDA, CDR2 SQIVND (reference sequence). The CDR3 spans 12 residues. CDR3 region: CASSQTQYEQYF. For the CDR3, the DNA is TGTGCCAGTAGTCAAACACAATACGAGCAGTACTTC.